A single sample gave rise to the 26 T cell receptor beta chains below, sequenced in a study of T cell repertoires in cytomegalovirus infection. These receptors have no known antigen. Each CDR3 protein is one row after TCRdb ran MiXCR on the reads. The table lists some 800,000 distinct CDR3 sequences, 25% to 35% of them singletons. The specimen was cultured CD8+ T cells from PBMCs, collected from culture after CMV antigen stimulation. The origin of the receptors is a human donor in good health (CMV status not recorded). Some clones in this sample may be carry-over from other donors' samples.

This chain joins TRBV27 and TRBJ2-7, with D tentatively TRBD2 (6 bases). This CDR3 spans 15 amino acids. The V gene lost 1 base and the J gene lost 0 bases, with 10 bases spanning the gap. Germline CDR1 reads MNHEY; CDR2 reads SMNVEV (reference sequence). The CDR3 nucleotides are TGTGCCAGCAGTTTATACGGGGGAAGCTCCTACGAGCAGTACTTC. Translated: CASSLYGGSSYEQYF.

This clonotype has only a few counts. The CDR3 protein is CASSQVSSGTSGRPNTGELFF. CDR3 nucleotides: TGTGCCAGCAGCCAAGTTTCCTCCGGGACTAGTGGGAGGCCGAACACCGGGGAGCTGTTTTTT. The V gene is TRBV4-2, the J gene TRBJ2-2, with 8 bases matching TRBD2. There are 21 residues in the CDR3. Germline-derived CDR1 and CDR2 are LGHNA and YNFKEQ. The junction had 16 bases not matched to a gene; V was cut back by 1 base and J by 0 bases.

This rearrangement joins TRBV6-2 or TRBV6-3 to TRBJ1-1; D is possibly TRBD1 (5 bases). The CDR3 runs to 14 residues. Trimming took off 6 bases at V and 4 bases at J, with 15 bases between the two ends. Germline V gives CDR1 MNHEY, CDR2 SVGEGT. CDR3 amino acids: CASSPGAGITEAFF. Written as DNA, the CDR3 is TGTGCCAGCAGCCCCGGGGCAGGGATCACTGAAGCTTTCTTT.

This clonotype was seen a handful of times. The J gene is TRBJ1-1, the V gene TRBV6-2 or TRBV6-3, with 8 bases aligning to TRBD1. The CDR3 sequence is 15 residues long. The germline V gene encodes CDR1 MNHEY and CDR2 SVGEGT. Trimming took 6 bases from V and 1 from J; bases not matched to a gene: 7. CDR3 DNA sequence: TGTGCCAGCAGCTACACCCAGGGGGCGAACACTGAAGCTTTCTTT. Translating it yields CASSYTQGANTEAFF.

V gene TRBV6-1 combines with J gene TRBJ1-5, with a tentative D call TRBD1 (5 bases). The germline gives CDR1 MNHNS, CDR2 SASEGT. V lost 2 bases, J lost 4 bases, and 12 bases lay in between. The CDR3 loop spans 15 amino acids. CDR3 nucleotides: TGTGCCAGCAGTGAAATACTGACAGATAATCAGCCCCAGCATTTT. It codes for CASSEILTDNQPQHF.

The J gene is TRBJ2-1, the V gene TRBV24-1, with D maybe TRBD2 (6 bases). The V gene lost 5 bases and the J gene lost 2 bases, with 12 bases spanning the gap. This CDR3 is 15 amino acids long. Germline CDR1 is KGHDR and CDR2 is SFDVKD. The CDR3 DNA sequence: TGTGCCACCAGTGTTCGAGGGGAGGCCTACAATGAGCAGTTCTTC. Amino acid sequence: CATSVRGEAYNEQFF.

The gene calls are TRBV29-1 and TRBJ2-1, with a weak D call TRBD1 (5 bases). This CDR3 is built from 12 residues. Trimming left V 8 bases short and J 4 bases short, with 12 bases between. The V gene's germline CDR1 is SQVTM and CDR2 ANQGSEA. The CDR3 DNA is TGCAGCACGACAGTCTCTTACAATGAGCAGTTCTTC. It is translated as CSTTVSYNEQFF.

This clonotype came up a few times. The V call is TRBV6-1, the J call TRBJ1-1, with TRBD1 as a possible D gene (5 bases). CDR3 length: 16 amino acids. Germline V gene sequence: CDR1 MNHNS, CDR2 SASEGT. V lost 7 bases and J 1 base, leaving 19 bases between the germline ends. The CDR3 nucleotides are TGTGCCAGCATCGCCCATGGGAGGGGACGGAACACTGAAGCTTTCTTT. Its translation is CASIAHGRGRNTEAFF.

The chain uses TRBV7-9 and TRBJ2-6; 11 nucleotides agree with TRBD1. CDR3 size: 19 residues. Per germline, CDR1 SEHNR and CDR2 FQNEAQ (reference sequence). V was pared by 4 bases and J by 1 base, with 9 bases of the junction left unmatched. The CDR3 bases are TGTGCCAGCAGCTGGACCCAGGGACAGGGGGTGTCTGGGGCCAACGTCCTGACTTTC. It specifies CASSWTQGQGVSGANVLTF.

A word on this clonotype: An end of the junction differs from the germline gene, which may be a read error. The chain uses TRBV7-8 and TRBJ2-1, with 10 bases identical to TRBD1. Germline assignment: CDR1 SGHVS and CDR2 FQNEAQ. The CDR3 has 18 amino acids. CDR3 sequence: CVSSLEWPGQGFYNEQFF. The CDR3 region has the DNA TGTGTCAGCAGCTTAGAATGGCCGGGACAGGGGTTCTACAATGAGCAGTTCTTC.

This chain links TRBV27 with TRBJ1-1; D perhaps matches TRBD1 (6 bases). Germline CDR1 is MNHEY and CDR2 is SMNVEV (reference sequence). The CDR3 consists of 12 residues. The V gene lost 6 bases and the J gene lost 11 bases, with 16 bases spanning the gap. In DNA, the CDR3 is TGTGCCAGCAGACCCGGCGCAGGGGCCGCTTTCTTT. Encoded protein: CASRPGAGAAFF.

Only a few counts were recorded for this clonotype. V is TRBV12-3 or TRBV12-4 and J is TRBJ2-1; D is undetermined. Between the trimmed V and J ends, which lost 7 bases and 4 bases, there was a span of 11 bases. The CDR3 loop spans 13 amino acids. The CDR3 nucleotides read TGTGCCAGCACCGCCATACTATACAATGAGCAGTTCTTC. Its translation is CASTAILYNEQFF.

This clonotype was counted only a few times. The chain carries TRBV11-2 and TRBJ1-1; possibly TRBD1 for D (5 bases). The CDR3 contains 14 residues. V was cut by 3 bases and J by 4 bases, with 12 bases left in between. The germline V gene has CDR1 SGHAT and CDR2 FQNNGV. The CDR3 DNA reads TGTGCCAGCAGCTTTCCCGGGACCCCCACTGAAGCTTTCTTT. This encodes CASSFPGTPTEAFF.

This clonotype was observed at least ten times. The chain employs TRBV7-9 and TRBJ2-7; a possible D gene is TRBD2 (7 bases). The CDR3 totals 15 residues. The ends were cut back, 3 bases at V and 6 bases at J, with 18 bases in the middle. The germline V gene encodes CDR1 SEHNR and CDR2 FQNEAQ (reference sequence). The CDR3 reads CASSFIGGGPFEQYF. Here the CDR3 DNA reads TGTGCCAGCAGCTTTATTGGCGGGGGCCCTTTCGAGCAGTACTTC.

This clonotype was observed at least ten times. V gene TRBV7-9 combines with J gene TRBJ2-5; 10 nucleotides agree with TRBD1. V was clipped by 4 bases and J by 4 bases; unmatched bases: 3. CDR1 is SEHNR and CDR2 is FQNEAQ in the germline V gene (reference sequence). This CDR3 contains 14 residues. The CDR3 DNA follows: TGTGCCAGCAGCTCAGACAGGGGGCGAGAGACCCAGTACTTC. Translated, it gives CASSSDRGRETQYF.

The chain recombines TRBV7-9 with TRBJ2-7; tentative D call: TRBD1 (6 bases). Trimming left V 5 bases short and J 5 bases short, with 22 bases between. This CDR3 spans 16 amino acids. Germline V CDR1 and CDR2: SEHNR, FQNEAQ (reference sequence). The CDR3 spells CASSPRTGHPRDEQYV. The CDR3 DNA reads as TGTGCCAGCAGCCCACGGACGGGACACCCAAGGGACGAGCAGTACGTC.

This clonotype was found a few times. The chain employs TRBV15 and TRBJ1-1, with D uncertain. The V end was cut by 0 bases, the J end by 5 bases, with 13 bases between. The germline V gene encodes CDR1 LNHNV and CDR2 YYDKDF (reference sequence). This CDR3 is built from 15 residues. The CDR3 nucleotides read TGTGCCACCAGCAGAGATCTGGGGTTAGGGACTGAAGCTTTCTTT. This sequence encodes CATSRDLGLGTEAFF.

The chain recombines TRBV12-3 or TRBV12-4 with TRBJ2-1; a possible D gene is TRBD1 (5 bases). The CDR3 loop spans 11 amino acids. Trimming pared 8 bases from V and 8 bases from J, leaving 10 bases between. CDR3 sequence: CASGAPHEQFF. DNA of the CDR3: TGTGCCAGCGGGGCACCCCATGAGCAGTTCTTC.

The chain employs TRBV14 and TRBJ2-3; no definite D call. Looked up from germline, CDR1 is SGHDN and CDR2 is FVKESK. The CDR3 loop spans 12 amino acids. Trimming left V 4 bases short and J 4 bases short, with 6 bases between. CDR3 in DNA: TGTGCCAGCAGCCCGAACGCAGATACGCAGTATTTT. Translation: CASSPNADTQYF. The whole variable domain, remainder taken from reference TRBV14 and TRBJ2-3, is EAGVTQFPSHSVIEKGQTVTLRCDPISGHDNLYWYRRVMGKEIKFLLHFVKESKQDESGMPNNRFLAERTGGTYSTLKVQPAELEDSGVYFCASSPNADTQYFGPGTRLTVL.

A remark on this clonotype: A much larger clonotype is one base distant, so this may be a read error. The gene calls are TRBV6-5 and TRBJ2-7; 9 nucleotides line up with TRBD1. Germline CDR1 and CDR2: MNHEY and SVGAGI. This CDR3 contains 14 residues. CDR3 in DNA: TGTGCCCGCAGTTTCGGGACAGGGATTTACGAGCAGTACTTC. This translates into CARSFGTGIYEQYF.

V is TRBV6-2 or TRBV6-3 and J is TRBJ2-5; D is undetermined. The CDR3 contains 11 residues. V lost 2 bases and J 5 bases, leaving 3 bases between the germline ends. CDR1 is MNHEY, CDR2 SVGEGT, per germline. The CDR3 spells CASSYDETQYF. The CDR3 coding sequence is TGTGCCAGCAGTTACGACGAGACCCAGTACTTC.

This chain joins TRBV5-6 and TRBJ2-7; D tentatively reads TRBD1 or TRBD2 (6 bases each). The CDR3 length is 15 residues. V was clipped by 6 bases and J by 6 bases, with 22 bases between them. Germline V CDR1 and CDR2: SGHDT, YYEEEE. In DNA, the CDR3 is TGTGCCAGCACCGACCTCCTCGGGGGCCACTTCGAGCAGTACTTC. Translated: CASTDLLGGHFEQYF.

The chain couples TRBV28 to TRBJ2-3; 8 bases agree with TRBD2. This CDR3 spans 15 amino acids. J was trimmed by 2 bases and V by 7 bases; bases with no gene match: 8. CDR1 MDHEN and CDR2 SYDVKM come from the germline V gene. The CDR3, as DNA: TGTGCCAGCAACTGGCGGGGGGCCAACACAGATACGCAGTATTTT. Residues: CASNWRGANTDTQYF.

The CDR3 loop is CASSLESGRSNQPQHF. The CDR3 DNA sequence: TGTGCCAGCAGCTTAGAGTCGGGACGGAGCAATCAGCCCCAGCATTTT. This chain joins TRBV7-6 and TRBJ1-5; the D gene is possibly TRBD1 (5 bases). The CDR3 covers 16 residues. Deletions cut 1 base from V and 1 base from J, with 11 bases between. Germline CDR1 is SGHVS and CDR2 is FNYEAQ.

The chain recombines TRBV5-6 with TRBJ1-1; D ambiguous. This CDR3 contains 13 residues. Germline assignment: CDR1 SGHDT and CDR2 YYEEEE. V was shortened by 1 base and J by 5 bases, with 9 bases between the two germline ends. The CDR3 reads CASSLPAGTEAFF. The DNA for the CDR3 is TGTGCCAGCAGCTTGCCGGCGGGTACTGAAGCTTTCTTT. The full variable domain, rest sourced from reference TRBV5-6 and TRBJ1-1, is DAGVTQSPTHLIKTRGQQVTLRCSPKSGHDTVSWYQQALGQGPQFIFQYYEEEERQRGNFPDRFSGHQFPNYSSELNVNALLLGDSALYLCASSLPAGTEAFFGQGTRLTVV.

This clonotype has more than one count but fewer than ten. In DNA form, the CDR3 reads TGTGCCAGCAGCTTATCCAGGGGAGGAGGCACTGAAGCTTTCTTT. Translating gives CASSLSRGGGTEAFF. This chain joins TRBV7-4 and TRBJ1-1; tentative D call: TRBD1 (6 bases). Germline V gene lookup returns CDR1 SGHVT and CDR2 SQSDAQ. The V gene lost 2 bases and the J gene lost 4 bases, with 14 bases spanning the gap. The CDR3 length is 15 residues.